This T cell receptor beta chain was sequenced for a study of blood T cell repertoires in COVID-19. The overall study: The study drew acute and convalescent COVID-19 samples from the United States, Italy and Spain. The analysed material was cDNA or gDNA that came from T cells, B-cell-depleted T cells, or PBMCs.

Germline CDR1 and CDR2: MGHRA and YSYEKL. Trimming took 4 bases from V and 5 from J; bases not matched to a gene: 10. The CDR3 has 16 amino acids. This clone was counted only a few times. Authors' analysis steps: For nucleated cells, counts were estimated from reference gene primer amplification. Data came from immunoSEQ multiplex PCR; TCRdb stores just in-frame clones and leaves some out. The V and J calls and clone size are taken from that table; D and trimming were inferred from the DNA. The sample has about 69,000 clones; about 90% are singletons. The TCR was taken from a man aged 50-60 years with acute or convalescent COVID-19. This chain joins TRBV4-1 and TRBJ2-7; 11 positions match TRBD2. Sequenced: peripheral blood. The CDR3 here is CASSLGPLAGAHEQYF. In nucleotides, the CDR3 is TGCGCCAGCAGCCTCGGGCCACTAGCGGGAGCCCACGAGCAGTACTTC.